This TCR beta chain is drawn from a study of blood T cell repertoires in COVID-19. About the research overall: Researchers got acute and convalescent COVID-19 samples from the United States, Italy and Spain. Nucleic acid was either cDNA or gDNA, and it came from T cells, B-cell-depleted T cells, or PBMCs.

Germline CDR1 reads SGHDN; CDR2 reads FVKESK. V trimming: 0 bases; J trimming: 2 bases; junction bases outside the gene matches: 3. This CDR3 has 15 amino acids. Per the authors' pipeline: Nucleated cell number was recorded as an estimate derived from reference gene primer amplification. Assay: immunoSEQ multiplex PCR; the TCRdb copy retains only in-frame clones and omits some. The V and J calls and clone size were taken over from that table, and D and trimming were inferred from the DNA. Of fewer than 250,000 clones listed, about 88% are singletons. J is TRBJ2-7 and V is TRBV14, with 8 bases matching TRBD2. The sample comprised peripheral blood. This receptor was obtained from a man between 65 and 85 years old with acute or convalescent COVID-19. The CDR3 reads CASSQEAGAPYEQYF. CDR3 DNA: TGTGCCAGCAGCCAAGAAGCGGGGGCTCCCTACGAGCAGTACTTC.